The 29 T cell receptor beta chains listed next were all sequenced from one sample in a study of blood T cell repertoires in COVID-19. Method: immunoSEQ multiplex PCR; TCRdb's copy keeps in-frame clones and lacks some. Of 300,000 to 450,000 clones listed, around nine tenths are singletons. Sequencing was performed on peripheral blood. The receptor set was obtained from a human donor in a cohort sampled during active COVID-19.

Written as DNA, the CDR3 is TGTGCCAGTAGTCCAAGGGGACAAGGTTACGAGCAGTACTTC. Its protein is CASSPRGQGYEQYF. This chain joins TRBV19 and TRBJ2-7; D may be TRBD1 (6 bases). CDR3 size: 14 residues. Trimming shortened V by 5 bases and J by 4 bases, and 15 bases separated the two germline ends. Germline lookup yields CDR1 LNHDA and CDR2 SQIVND (reference sequence).

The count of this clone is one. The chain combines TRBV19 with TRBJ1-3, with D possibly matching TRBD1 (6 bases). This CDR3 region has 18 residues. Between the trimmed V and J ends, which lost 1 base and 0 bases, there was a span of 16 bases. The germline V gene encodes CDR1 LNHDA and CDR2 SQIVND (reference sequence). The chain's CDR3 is CASSIAGQFNPSGNTIYF. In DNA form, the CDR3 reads TGTGCCAGTAGTATAGCCGGACAGTTTAATCCCTCTGGAAACACCATATATTTT.

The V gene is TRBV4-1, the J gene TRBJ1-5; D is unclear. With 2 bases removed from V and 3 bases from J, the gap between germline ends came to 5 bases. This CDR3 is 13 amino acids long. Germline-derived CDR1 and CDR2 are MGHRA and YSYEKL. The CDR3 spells CASSQQDNQPQHF. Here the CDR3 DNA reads TGCGCCAGCAGCCAACAGGACAATCAGCCCCAGCATTTT.

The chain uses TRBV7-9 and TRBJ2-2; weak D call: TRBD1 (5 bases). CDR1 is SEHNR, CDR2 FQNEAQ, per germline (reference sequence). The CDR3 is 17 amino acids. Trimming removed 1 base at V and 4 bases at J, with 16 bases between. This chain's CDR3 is CASSLVSGRGFTGELFF. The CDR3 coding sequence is TGTGCCAGCAGCTTAGTGTCCGGTAGGGGTTTCACCGGGGAGCTGTTTTTT.

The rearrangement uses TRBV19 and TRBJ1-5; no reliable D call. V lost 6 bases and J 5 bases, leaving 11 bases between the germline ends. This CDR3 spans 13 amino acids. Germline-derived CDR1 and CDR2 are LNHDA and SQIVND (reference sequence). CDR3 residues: CASSLPGDQPQHF. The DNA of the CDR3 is TGTGCCAGTAGCCTTCCCGGTGATCAGCCCCAGCATTTT.

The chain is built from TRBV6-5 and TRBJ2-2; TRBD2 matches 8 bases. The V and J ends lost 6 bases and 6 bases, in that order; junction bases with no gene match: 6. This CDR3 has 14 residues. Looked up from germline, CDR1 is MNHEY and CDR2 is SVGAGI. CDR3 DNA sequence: TGTGCCAGCAGCGTAACTAGCGGTTCCGGGGAGCTGTTTTTT. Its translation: CASSVTSGSGELFF.

Here the CDR3 DNA reads TGTGCCAGCAGCCAGCGGCGGGGGGGCGGGGAGACCCAGTACTTC. Residues: CASSQRRGGGETQYF. The V call is TRBV3-1 (or the pseudogene TRBV3-2), the J call TRBJ2-5; TRBD2 aligns across 9 bases. The CDR3 spans 15 residues. Germline-derived CDR1 and CDR2 are LGHDT and YNNKEL (reference sequence). V lost 3 bases to trimming and J lost 5 bases; unmatched junction nucleotides: 7.

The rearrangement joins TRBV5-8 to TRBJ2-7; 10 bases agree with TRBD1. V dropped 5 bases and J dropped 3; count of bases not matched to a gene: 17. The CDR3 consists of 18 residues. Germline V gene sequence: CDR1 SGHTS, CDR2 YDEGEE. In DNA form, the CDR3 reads TGTGCCAGCAGTCGTATCTCCCGCCGGACAGGGGGAATCTACGAGCAGTACTTC. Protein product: CASSRISRRTGGIYEQYF.

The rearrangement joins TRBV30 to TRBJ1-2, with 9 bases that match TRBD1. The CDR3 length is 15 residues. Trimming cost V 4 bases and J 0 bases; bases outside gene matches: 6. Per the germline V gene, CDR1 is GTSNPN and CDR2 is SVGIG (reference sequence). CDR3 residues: CAWKTGTGTNYGYTF. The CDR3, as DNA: TGTGCCTGGAAAACCGGGACAGGGACTAACTATGGCTACACCTTC.

CDR3 sequence: CASNRGDVGELFF. In DNA form, the CDR3 reads TGTGCCAGCAACCGGGGTGACGTGGGGGAGCTGTTTTTT. V and J are TRBV9 and TRBJ2-2, with D maybe TRBD2 (5 bases). Germline CDR1 and CDR2: SGDLS and YYNGEE. The CDR3 has 13 amino acids. Trimming shortened V by 6 bases and J by 8 bases, and 14 bases separated the two germline ends.

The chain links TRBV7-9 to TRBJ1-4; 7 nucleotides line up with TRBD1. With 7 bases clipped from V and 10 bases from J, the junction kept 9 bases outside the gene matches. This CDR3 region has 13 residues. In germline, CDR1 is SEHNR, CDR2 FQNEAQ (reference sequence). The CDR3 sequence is CASNRQGGGKLFF. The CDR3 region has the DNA TGTGCCAGCAACCGACAGGGTGGGGGAAAACTGTTTTTT.

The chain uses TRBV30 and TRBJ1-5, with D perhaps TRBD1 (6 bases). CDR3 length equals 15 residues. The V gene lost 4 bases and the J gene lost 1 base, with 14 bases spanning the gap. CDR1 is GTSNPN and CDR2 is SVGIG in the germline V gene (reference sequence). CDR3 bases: TGTGCCTGGACCCCAGGGGATACCAGCAATCAGCCCCAGCATTTT. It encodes CAWTPGDTSNQPQHF.

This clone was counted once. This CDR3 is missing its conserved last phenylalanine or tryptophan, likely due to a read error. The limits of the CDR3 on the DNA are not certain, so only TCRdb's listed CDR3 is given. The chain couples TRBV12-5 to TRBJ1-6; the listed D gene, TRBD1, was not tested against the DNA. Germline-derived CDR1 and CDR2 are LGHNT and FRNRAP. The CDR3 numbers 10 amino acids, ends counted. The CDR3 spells CASGDRGPRL.

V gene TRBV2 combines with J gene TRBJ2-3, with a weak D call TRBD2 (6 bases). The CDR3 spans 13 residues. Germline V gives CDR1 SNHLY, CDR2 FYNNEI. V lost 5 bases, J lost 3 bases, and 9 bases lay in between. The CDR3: CASSLGLTDTQYF. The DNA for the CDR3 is TGTGCCAGCAGTCTGGGACTGACAGATACGCAGTATTTT.

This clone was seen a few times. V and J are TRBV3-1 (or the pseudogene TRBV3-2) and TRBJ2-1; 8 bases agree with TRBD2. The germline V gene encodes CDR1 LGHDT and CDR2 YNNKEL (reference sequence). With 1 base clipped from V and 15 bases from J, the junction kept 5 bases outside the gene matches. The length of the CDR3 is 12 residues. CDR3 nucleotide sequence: TGTGCCAGCAGCCAAGGAATAGCGGGACTGTTCTTC. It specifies CASSQGIAGLFF.

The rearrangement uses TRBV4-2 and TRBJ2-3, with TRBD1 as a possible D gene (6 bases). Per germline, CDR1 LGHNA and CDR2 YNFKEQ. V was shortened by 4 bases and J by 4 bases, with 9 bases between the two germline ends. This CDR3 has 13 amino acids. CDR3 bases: TGTGCCAGCAGCCGGGGGCGTCCAGATACGCAGTATTTT. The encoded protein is CASSRGRPDTQYF.

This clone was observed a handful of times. The CDR3 region is CASSVATSGRYYNEQFF. CDR3 DNA: TGTGCCAGCAGCGTAGCAACTAGCGGGAGATATTACAATGAGCAGTTCTTC. V gene TRBV9 combines with J gene TRBJ2-1, with TRBD2 matching over 11 bases. The CDR3 has 17 amino acids. Losses at the gene ends were 0 bases for V and 4 bases for J; bases not matched to a gene: 6. Germline V gene data show CDR1 as SGDLS and CDR2 as YYNGEE.

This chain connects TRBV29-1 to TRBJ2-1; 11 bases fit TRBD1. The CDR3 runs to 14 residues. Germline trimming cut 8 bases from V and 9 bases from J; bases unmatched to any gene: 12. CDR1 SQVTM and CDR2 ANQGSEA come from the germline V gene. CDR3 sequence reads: CSLSGTGGLGEQFF. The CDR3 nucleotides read TGCAGCCTATCCGGGACAGGGGGTCTCGGTGAGCAGTTCTTC.

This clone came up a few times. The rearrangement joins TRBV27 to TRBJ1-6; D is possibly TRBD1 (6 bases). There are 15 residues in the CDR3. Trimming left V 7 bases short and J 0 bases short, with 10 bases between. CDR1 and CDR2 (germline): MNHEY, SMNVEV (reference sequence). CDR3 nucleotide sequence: TGTGCCAGCAAGGGGGGGGGCTCCTATAATTCACCCCTCCACTTT. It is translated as CASKGGGSYNSPLHF.

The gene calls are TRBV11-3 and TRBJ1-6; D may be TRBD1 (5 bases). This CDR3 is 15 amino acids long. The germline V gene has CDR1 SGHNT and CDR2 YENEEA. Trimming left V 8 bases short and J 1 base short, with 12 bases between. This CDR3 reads CASSHYRSYNSPLHF. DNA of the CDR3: TGTGCCAGCTCCCATTACAGGTCCTATAATTCACCCCTCCACTTT.

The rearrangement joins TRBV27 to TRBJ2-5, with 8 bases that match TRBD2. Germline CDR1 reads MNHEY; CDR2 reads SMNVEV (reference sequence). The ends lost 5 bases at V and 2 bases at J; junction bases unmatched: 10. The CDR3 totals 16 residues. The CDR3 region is CASSPRWLAGQETQYF. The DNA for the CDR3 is TGTGCCAGCAGTCCCAGGTGGTTAGCGGGGCAAGAGACCCAGTACTTC.

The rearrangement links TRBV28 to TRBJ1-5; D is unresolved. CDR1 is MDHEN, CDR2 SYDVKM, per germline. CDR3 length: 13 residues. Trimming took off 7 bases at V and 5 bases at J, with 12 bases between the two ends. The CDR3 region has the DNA TGTGCCAGCACCCTGGGTGGGCATCAGCCCCAGCATTTT. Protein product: CASTLGGHQPQHF.

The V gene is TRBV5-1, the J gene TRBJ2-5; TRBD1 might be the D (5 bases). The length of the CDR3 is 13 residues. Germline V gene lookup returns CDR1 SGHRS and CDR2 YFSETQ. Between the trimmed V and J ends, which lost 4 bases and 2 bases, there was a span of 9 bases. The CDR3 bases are TGCGCCAGCAGCACGGACATACAAGAGACCCAGTACTTC. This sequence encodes CASSTDIQETQYF.

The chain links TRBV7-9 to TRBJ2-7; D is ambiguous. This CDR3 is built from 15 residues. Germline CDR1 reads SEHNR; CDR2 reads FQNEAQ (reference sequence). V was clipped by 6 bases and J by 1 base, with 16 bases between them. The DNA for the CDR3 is TGTGCCAGCAGTAACCCGGTAAGATTTTCCTACGAGCAGTACTTC. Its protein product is CASSNPVRFSYEQYF.

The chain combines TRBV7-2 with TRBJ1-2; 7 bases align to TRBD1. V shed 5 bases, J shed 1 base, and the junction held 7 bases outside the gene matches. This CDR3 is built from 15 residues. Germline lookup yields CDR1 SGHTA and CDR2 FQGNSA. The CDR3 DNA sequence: TGTGCCAGCAGCCCGGGGACAGTGAGTAACTATGGCTACACCTTC. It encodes CASSPGTVSNYGYTF.

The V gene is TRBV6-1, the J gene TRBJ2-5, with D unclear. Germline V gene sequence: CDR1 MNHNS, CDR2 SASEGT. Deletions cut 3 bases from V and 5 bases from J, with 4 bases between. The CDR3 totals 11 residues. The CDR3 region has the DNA TGTGCCAGCAGTGAGCAGGAGACCCAGTACTTC. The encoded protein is CASSEQETQYF.

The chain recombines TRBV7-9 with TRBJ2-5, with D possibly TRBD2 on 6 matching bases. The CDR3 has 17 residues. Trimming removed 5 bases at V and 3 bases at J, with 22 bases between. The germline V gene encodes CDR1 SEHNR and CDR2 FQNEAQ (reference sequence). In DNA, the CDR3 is TGTGCCAGCAGCCGGCGGGTCTCTGGGGGGATAGAAGAGACCCAGTACTTC. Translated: CASSRRVSGGIEETQYF.

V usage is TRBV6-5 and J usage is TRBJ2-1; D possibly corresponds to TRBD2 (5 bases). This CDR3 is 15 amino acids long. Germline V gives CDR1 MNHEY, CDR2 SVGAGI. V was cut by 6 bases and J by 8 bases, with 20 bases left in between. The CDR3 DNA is TGTGCCAGCAGGGTAAAAGTCGCGGGTTCTGATGAGCAGTTCTTC. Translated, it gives CASRVKVAGSDEQFF.

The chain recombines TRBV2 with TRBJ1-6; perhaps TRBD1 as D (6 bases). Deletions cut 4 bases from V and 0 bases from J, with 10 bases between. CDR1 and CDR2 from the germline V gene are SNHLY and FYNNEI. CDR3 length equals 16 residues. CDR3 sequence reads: CASSGGRSSYNSPLHF. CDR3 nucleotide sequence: TGTGCCAGCAGTGGGGGGCGTAGCTCCTATAATTCACCCCTCCACTTT.